This T cell receptor (beta chain) comes out of a study of identical twins. The cDNA had a unique molecular identifier and a template-switch universal primer site. Each CDR3 protein gets one entry after TCRdb re-called the 5' RACE reads with MiXCR. The data contain over 550,000 distinct CDR3 sequences, just over 7% of them seen just once; the ten biggest clones take up roughly 1.6%. Findings of the study overall: Low generation probability was overrepresented in out-of-frame alpha sequences shared by twins.

Germline-derived CDR1 and CDR2 are ENHRY and SYGVKD. This CDR3 is 14 amino acids long. Trimming cost V 11 bases and J 2 bases, with 17 bases left between them. This clonotype has a handful of counts. Its antigen is not identified. Everyone who gave samples was a healthy Caucasian. The same sample was also used in a study of yellow fever vaccine responses in identical twins.

The genes are TRBV10-3 and TRBJ2-3; D unclear. The specimen was PBMCs. This receptor was obtained from a woman in her late teens or twenties in good health. The DNA of the CDR3 is TGTGCCGCAGCTTCAACCACCCCCACAGATACGCAGTATTTT. Residues: CAAASTTPTDTQYF.